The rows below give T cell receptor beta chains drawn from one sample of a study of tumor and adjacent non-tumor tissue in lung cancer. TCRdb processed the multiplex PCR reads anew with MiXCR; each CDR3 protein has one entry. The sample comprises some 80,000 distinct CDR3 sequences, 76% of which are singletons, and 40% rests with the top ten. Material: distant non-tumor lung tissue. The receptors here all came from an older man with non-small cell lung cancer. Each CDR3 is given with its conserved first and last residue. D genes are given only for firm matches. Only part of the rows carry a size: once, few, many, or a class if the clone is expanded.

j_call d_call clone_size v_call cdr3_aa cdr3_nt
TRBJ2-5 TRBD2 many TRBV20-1 CSARRSGGAETQYF TGCAGTGCTAGGAGGAGCGGGGGGGCGGAGACCCAGTACTTC
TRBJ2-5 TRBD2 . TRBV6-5 CASCYSTGGYRYQETRYF TGTGCCAGCTGTTACTCGACGGGGGGGTATCGGTACCAAGAGACCCGGTACTTC
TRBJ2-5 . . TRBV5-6 CASCLIGEGQETQYF TGTGCCAGCTGCTTGATTGGGGAAGGACAAGAGACCCAGTATTTC
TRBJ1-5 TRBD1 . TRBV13 CASRPGQVALLGNQPQHF TGTGCCAGCAGACCCGGACAGGTAGCTCTCCTAGGCAATCAGCCCCAGCATTTT
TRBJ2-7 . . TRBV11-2 CDSSLYGPEQYF TGTGATAGCAGCTTATATGGGCCGGAGCAGTACTTC
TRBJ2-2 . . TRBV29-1 CRVGRGTGELFF TGCAGGGTCGGGCGGGGCACCGGGGAGCTGTTTTTT
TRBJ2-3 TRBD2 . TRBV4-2 CASSHDRWRGTTDTQYF TGTGCCAGCAGCCATGATCGGTGGCGGGGGACCACAGATACCCAGTATTTT
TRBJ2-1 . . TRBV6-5 CASNTENEQFF TGTGCAAGCAATACCGAGAATGAACAGTTCTTC
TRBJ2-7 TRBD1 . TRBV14 CASSHHRGQTTSYEQYF TGTGCCAGTAGCCACCACCGGGGACAGACCACCTCCTACGAACAGTACTTC
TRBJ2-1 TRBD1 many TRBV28 CASRFPGTGRNEQFF TGTGCCAGCAGGTTTCCCGGGACAGGGAGGAATGAGCAGTTCTTC
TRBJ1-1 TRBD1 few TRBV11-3 CASHLRDRTLKHEAFF TGTGCCAGCCACTTACGGGACAGAACCCTGAAACATGAAGCTTTCTTT
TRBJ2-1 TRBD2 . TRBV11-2 CASILAGGRNEQFF TGTGCCAGCATCTTAGCGGGGGGGCGGAATGAGCAGTTTTTC
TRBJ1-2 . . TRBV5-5 CGSNLGTRDLYGYTF TGTGGCAGCAACTTAGGGACCCGCGACCTCTATGGCTACACCTTC
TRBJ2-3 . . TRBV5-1 CASRLIPGDTQYF TGCGCCAGCAGATTGATCCCGGGGGATACACAGTATTTT
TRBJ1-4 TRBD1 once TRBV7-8 CASRPRQGAGEKLFF TGTGCCAGCAGGCCTCGACAGGGGGCGGGTGAAAAACTGTTTTTT